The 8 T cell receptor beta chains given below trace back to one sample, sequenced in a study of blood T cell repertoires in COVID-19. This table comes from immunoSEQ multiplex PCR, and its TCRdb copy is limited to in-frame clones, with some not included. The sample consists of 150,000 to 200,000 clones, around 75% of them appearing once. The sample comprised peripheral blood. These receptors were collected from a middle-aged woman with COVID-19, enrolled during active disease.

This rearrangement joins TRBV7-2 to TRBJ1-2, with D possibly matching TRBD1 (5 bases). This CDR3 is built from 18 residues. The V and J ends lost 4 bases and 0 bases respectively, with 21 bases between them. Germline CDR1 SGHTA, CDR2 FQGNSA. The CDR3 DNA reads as TGTGCCAGCAGCTATCGGACACCCCGAAGGGCATCTAACTATGGCTACACCTTC. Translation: CASSYRTPRRASNYGYTF.

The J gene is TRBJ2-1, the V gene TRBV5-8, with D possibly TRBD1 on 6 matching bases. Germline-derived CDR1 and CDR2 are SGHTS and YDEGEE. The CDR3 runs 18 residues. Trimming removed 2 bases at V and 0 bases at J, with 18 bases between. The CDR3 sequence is CASSFHRATVSSYNEQFF. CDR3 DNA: TGTGCCAGCAGCTTTCACAGGGCGACGGTTAGCTCCTACAATGAGCAGTTCTTC.

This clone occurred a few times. The CDR3 sequence is CASSLNSGGTDTQYF. In nucleotides, the CDR3 is TGTGCCAGCAGCTTAAATAGCGGGGGGACCGATACGCAGTATTTT. This rearrangement joins TRBV7-2 to TRBJ2-3; 10 bases align to TRBD2. The CDR3 is 15 amino acids. Looked up from germline, CDR1 is SGHTA and CDR2 is FQGNSA. V shed 2 bases and J 6 bases; nucleotides not matched to a gene: 5.

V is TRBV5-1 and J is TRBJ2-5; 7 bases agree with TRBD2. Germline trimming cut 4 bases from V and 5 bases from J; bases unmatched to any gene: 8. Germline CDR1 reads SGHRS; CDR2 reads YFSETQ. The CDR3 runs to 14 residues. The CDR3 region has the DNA TGCGCCAGCAGCCAAGGACTAGTCGCCGAGACCCAGTACTTC. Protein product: CASSQGLVAETQYF. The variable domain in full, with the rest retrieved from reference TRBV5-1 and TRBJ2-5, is KAGVTQTPRYLIKTRGQQVTLSCSPISGHRSVSWYQQTPGQGLQFLFEYFSETQRNKGNFPGRFSGRQFSNSRSEMNVSTLELGDSALYLCASSQGLVAETQYFGPGTRLLVL.

The CDR3 DNA follows: TGTGCCAGCAGCTTGGGCAGGAGGGTCGATAATTCACCCCTCCACTTT. Translated: CASSLGRRVDNSPLHF. The chain carries TRBV5-4 and TRBJ1-6; D ambiguous. The ends were cut back, 0 bases at V and 5 bases at J, with 12 bases in the middle. This CDR3 region has 16 residues. Germline V gene sequence: CDR1 SGHNT, CDR2 YYREEE (reference sequence).

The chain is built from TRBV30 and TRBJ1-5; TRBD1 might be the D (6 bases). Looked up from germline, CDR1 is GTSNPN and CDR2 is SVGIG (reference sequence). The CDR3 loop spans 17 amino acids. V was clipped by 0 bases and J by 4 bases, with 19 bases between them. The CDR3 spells CAWSVLGGTRGNQPQHF. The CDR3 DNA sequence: TGTGCCTGGAGTGTACTTGGGGGCACCCGAGGGAATCAGCCCCAGCATTTT.

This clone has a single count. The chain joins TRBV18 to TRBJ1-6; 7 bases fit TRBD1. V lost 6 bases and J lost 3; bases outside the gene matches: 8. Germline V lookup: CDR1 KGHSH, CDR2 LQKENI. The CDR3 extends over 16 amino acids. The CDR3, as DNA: TGTGCCAGCTCCGCTACAGGGGATTACTATAATTCACCCCTCCACTTT. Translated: CASSATGDYYNSPLHF.

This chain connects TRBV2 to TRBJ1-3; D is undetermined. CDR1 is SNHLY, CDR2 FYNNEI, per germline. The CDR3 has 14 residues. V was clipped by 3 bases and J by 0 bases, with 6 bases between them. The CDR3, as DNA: TGTGCCAGCAGTGATCAGGCCTCTGGAAACACCATATATTTT. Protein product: CASSDQASGNTIYF.